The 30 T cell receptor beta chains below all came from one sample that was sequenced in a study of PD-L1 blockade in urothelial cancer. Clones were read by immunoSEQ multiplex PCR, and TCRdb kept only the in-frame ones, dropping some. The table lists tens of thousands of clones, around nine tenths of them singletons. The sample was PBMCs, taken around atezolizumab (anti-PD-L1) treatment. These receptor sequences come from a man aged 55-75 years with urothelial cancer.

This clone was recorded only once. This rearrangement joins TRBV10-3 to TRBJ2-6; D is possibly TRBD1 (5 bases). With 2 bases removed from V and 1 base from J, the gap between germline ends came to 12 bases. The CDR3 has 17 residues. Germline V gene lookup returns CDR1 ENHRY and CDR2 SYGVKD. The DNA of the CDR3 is TGTGCCATCAGTGAGGTCAGGGTAGGTTCTGGGGCCAACGTCCTGACTTTC. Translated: CAISEVRVGSGANVLTF.

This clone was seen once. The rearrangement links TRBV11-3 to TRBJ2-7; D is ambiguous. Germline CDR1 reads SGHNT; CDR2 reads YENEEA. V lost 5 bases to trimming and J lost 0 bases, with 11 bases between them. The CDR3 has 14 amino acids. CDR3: CASSPADYSYEQYF. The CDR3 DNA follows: TGTGCCAGCAGCCCCGCAGATTACTCCTACGAGCAGTACTTC.

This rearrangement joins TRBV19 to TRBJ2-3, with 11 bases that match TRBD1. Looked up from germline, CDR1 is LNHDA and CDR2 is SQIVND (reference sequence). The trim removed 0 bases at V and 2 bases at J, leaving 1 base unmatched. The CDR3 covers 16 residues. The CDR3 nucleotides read TGTGCCAGTAGTATAGACGGACAGGGGGCCACAGATACGCAGTATTTT. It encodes CASSIDGQGATDTQYF.

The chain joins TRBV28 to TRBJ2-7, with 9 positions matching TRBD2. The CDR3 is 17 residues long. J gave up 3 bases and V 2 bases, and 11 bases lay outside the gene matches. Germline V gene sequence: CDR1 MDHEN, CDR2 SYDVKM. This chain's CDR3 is CASSLDLPRGGDYEQYF. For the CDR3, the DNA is TGTGCCAGCAGTTTAGATCTCCCCCGCGGGGGGGACTACGAGCAGTACTTC. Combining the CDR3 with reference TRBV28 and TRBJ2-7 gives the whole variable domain DVKVTQSSRYLVKRTGEKVFLECVQDMDHENMFWYRQDPGLGLRLIYFSYDVKMKEKGDIPEGYSVSREKKERFSLILESASTNQTSMYLCASSLDLPRGGDYEQYFGPGTRLTVT.

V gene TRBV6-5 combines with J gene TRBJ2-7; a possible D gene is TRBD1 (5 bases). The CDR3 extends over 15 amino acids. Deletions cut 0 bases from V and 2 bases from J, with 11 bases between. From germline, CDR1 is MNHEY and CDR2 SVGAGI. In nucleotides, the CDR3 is TGTGCCAGCAGTTACTCCGCAGGGCCTCCCTACGAGCAGTACTTC. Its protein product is CASSYSAGPPYEQYF.

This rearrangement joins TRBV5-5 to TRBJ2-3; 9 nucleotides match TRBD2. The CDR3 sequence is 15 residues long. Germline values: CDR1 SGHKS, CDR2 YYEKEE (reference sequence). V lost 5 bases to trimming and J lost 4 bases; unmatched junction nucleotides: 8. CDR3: CASSSPGLAADTQYF. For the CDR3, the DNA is TGTGCCAGCAGTTCCCCGGGACTAGCCGCAGATACGCAGTATTTT.

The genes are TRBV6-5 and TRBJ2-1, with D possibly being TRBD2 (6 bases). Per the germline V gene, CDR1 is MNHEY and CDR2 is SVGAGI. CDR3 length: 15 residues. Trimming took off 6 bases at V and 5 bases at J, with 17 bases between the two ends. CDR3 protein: CASSPGGSRDNEQFF. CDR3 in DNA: TGTGCCAGCAGCCCTGGGGGGAGTCGGGACAATGAGCAGTTCTTC.

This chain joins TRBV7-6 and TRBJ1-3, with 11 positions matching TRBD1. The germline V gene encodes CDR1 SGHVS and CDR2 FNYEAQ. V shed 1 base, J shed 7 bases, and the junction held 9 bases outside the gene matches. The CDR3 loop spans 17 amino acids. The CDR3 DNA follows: TGTGCCAGCAGCTTAGGATGGAGCGGACAGGGGGCGAACACCATATATTTT. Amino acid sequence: CASSLGWSGQGANTIYF.

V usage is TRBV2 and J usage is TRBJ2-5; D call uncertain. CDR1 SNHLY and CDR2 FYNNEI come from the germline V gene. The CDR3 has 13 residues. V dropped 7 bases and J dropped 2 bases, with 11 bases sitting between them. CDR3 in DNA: TGTGCCAGCAACTTGTTCGGTCAAGAGACCCAGTACTTC. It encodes CASNLFGQETQYF.

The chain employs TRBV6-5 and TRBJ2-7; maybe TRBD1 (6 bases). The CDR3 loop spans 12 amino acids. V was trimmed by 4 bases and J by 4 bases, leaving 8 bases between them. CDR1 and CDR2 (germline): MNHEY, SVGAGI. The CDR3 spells CASSLRGYEQYF. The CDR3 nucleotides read TGTGCCAGCAGTTTAAGGGGGTACGAGCAGTACTTC.

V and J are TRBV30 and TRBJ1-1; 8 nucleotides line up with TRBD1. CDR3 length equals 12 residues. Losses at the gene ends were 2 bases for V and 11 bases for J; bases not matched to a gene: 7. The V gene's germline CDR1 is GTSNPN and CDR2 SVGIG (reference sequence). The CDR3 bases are TGTGCCTGGAGTTCCCTCAGGGGGCGGGCTTTCTTT. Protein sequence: CAWSSLRGRAFF.

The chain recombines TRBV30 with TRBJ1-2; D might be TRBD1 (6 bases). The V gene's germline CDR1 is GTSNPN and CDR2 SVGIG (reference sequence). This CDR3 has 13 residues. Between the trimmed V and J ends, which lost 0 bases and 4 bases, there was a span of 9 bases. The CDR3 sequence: CAWSVDRLYGYTF. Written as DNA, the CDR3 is TGTGCCTGGAGTGTAGACAGGCTCTATGGCTACACCTTC.

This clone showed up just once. CDR3 amino acids: CASSTDRVGTDTQYF. DNA for the CDR3: TGTGCCAGTAGTACCGACAGGGTTGGCACAGATACGCAGTATTTT. The chain has TRBV19 and TRBJ2-3; 7 bases line up with TRBD1. This CDR3 has 15 amino acids. CDR1 is LNHDA, CDR2 SQIVND, per germline (reference sequence). V was pared by 4 bases and J by 1 base, with 5 bases of the junction left unmatched.

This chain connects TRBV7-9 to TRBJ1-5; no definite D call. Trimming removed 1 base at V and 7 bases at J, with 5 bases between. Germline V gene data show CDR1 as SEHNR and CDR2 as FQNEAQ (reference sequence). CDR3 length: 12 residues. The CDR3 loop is CASSLGEQPQHF. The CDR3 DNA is TGTGCCAGCAGCTTAGGAGAGCAGCCCCAGCATTTT.

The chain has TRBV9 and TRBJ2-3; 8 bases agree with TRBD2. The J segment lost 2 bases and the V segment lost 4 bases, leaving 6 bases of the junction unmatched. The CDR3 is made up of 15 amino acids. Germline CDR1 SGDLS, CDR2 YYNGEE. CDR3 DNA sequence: TGTGCCAGCAGCAGTCGGGAGGGGGTCACAGATACGCAGTATTTT. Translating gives CASSSREGVTDTQYF.

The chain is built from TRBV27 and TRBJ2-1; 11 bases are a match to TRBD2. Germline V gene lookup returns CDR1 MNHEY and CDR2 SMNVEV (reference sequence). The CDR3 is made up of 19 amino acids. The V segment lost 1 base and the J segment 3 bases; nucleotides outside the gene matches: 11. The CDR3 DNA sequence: TGTGCCAGCAGTTTATTCGCTAGCGGGGGGCCGAGGCTCTACAATGAGCAGTTCTTC. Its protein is CASSLFASGGPRLYNEQFF.

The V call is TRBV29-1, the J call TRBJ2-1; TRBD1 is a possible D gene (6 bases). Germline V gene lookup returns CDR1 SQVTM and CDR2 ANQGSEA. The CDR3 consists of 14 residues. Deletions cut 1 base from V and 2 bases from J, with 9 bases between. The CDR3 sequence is CSVEVGQPYNEQFF. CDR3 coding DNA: TGCAGCGTTGAAGTAGGACAGCCCTACAATGAGCAGTTCTTC.

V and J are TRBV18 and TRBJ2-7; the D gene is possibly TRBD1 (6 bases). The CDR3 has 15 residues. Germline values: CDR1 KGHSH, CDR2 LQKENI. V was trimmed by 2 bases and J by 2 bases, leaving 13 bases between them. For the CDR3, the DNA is TGTGCCAGCTCACCAAAAACAGGGTCAGCCTACGAGCAGTACTTC. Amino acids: CASSPKTGSAYEQYF. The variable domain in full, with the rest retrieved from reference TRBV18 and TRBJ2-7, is NAGVMQNPRHLVRRRGQEARLRCSPMKGHSHVYWYRQLPEEGLKFMVYLQKENIIDESGMPKERFSAEFPKEGPSILRIQQVVRGDSAAYFCASSPKTGSAYEQYFGPGTRLTVT.

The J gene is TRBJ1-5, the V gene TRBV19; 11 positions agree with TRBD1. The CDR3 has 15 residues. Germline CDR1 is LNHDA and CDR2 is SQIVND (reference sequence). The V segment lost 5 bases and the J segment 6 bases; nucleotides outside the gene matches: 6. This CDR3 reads CASSPGTGGGQPQHF. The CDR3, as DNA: TGTGCCAGTAGTCCCGGGACAGGGGGAGGTCAGCCCCAGCATTTT.

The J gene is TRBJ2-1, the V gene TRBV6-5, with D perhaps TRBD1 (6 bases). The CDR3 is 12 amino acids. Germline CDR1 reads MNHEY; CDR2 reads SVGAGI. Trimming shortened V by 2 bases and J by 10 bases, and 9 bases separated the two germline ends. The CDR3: CASSYLQGEQFF. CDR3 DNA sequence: TGTGCCAGCAGTTACCTCCAGGGGGAGCAGTTCTTC.

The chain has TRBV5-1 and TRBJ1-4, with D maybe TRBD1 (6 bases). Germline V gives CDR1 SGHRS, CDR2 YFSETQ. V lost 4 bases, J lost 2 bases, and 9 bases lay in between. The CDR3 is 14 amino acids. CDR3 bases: TGCGCCAGCAGCCCAGGGGTTACTAATGAAAAACTGTTTTTT. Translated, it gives CASSPGVTNEKLFF.

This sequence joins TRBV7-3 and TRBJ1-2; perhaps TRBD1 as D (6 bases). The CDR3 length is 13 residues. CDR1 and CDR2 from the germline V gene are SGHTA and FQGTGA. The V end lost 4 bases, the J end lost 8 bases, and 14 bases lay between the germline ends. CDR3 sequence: CASSSTGLGGYTF. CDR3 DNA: TGTGCCAGCAGCTCGACAGGTTTAGGGGGCTACACCTTC.

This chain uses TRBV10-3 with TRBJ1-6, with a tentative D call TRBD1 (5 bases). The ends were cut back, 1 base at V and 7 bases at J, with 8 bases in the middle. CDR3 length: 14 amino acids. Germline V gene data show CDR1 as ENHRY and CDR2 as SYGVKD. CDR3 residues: CAISEWGRNSPLHF. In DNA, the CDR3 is TGTGCCATCAGTGAGTGGGGCCGGAATTCACCCCTCCACTTT.

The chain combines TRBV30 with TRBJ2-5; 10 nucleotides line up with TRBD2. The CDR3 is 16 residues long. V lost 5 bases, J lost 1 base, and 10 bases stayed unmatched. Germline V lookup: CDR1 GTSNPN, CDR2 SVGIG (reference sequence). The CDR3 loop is CAWGAVSGGIQETQYF. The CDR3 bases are TGTGCCTGGGGGGCAGTTAGCGGGGGGATCCAAGAGACCCAGTACTTC.

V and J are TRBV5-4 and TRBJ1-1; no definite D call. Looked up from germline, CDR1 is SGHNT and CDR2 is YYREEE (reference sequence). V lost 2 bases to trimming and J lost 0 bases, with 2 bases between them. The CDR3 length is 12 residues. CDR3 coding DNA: TGTGCCAGCAGCTTCATGAACACTGAAGCTTTCTTT. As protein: CASSFMNTEAFF.

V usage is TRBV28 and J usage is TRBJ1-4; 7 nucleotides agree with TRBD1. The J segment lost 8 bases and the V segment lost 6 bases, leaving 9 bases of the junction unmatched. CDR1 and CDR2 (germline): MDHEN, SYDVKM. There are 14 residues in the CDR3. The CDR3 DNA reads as TGTGCCAGCAGAATCTGGGACAGCGACGAAAAACTGTTTTTT. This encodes CASRIWDSDEKLFF.

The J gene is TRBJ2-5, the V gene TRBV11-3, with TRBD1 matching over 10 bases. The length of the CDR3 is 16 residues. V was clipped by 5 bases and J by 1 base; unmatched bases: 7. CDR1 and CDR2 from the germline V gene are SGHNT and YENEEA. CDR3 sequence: CASSDRDRGIQETQYF. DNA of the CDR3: TGTGCCAGCAGCGACCGGGACAGGGGAATCCAAGAGACCCAGTACTTC.

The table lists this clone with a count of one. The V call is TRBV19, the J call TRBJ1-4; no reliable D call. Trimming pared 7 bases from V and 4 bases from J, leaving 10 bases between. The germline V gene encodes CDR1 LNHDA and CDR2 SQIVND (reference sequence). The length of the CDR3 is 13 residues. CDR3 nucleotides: TGTGCCAGTAACCGGGATTTTAATGAAAAACTGTTTTTT. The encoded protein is CASNRDFNEKLFF.

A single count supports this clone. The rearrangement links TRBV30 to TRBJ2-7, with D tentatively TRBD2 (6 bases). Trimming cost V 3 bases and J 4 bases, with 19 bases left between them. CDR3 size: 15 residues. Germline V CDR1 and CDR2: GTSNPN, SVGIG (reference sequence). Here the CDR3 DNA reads TGTGCCTGGAGACAAGCTCGGGGGAGATTTTACGAGCAGTACTTC. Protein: CAWRQARGRFYEQYF.

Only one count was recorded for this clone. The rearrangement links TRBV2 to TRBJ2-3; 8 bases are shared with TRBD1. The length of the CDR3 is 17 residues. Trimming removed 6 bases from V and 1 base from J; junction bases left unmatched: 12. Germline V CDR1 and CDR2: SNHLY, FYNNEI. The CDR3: CASRAGQARRGTDTQYF. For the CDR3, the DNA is TGTGCCAGCAGGGCGGGACAGGCCCGGCGGGGCACAGATACGCAGTATTTT.